This TCR beta chain is from a study of cytomegalovirus exposure and HLA in healthy donors. Study-wide findings and caveats: TCR beta chains numbering about 160 were designated cytomegalovirus-associated. The authors considered a cluster of highly shared sequence variants likely to be a sequencing artifact. The CMV antigen specificity of three CMV-associated chains was confirmed through in vitro analysis.

13 Jbeta primers and 60 Vbeta primers were used for the PCR. Here immunoSEQ multiplex PCR was the method, and the copy in TCRdb shows in-frame clones only, minus some. Of around 160,000 clones in the sample, 75% to 80% were seen once. Germline V gene data show CDR1 as DFQATT and CDR2 as SNEGSKA (reference sequence). The CDR3 runs to 11 residues. As to this clone: Its cognate antigen is unknown.

This chain joins TRBV20-1 and TRBJ1-1; D possibly corresponds to TRBD1 (6 bases). Sample: PBMCs. The sequence came from a man aged 35-49 years in good health and CMV-seropositive. This CDR3 reads CSPGQTTEAFF. For the CDR3, the DNA is TGCAGCCCAGGACAGACCACCGAAGCTTTCTTT.